The 25 T cell receptor beta chains below come from one sample, sequenced in a study of post-analysis software for immune sequencing data. Study-wide results and limits: Patients carried roughly 5 TRBV segments more frequently than controls did, and TRBV5-6, TRBV5-1 and TRBV20-1 were among them.

Unique-molecular-identifier-tagged TCR beta cDNA libraries were used. TCRdb itself ran the PCR reads through MiXCR, one entry per CDR3 protein. Of a few hundred thousand distinct CDR3 sequences in the sample, 39% were seen once. No cognate antigen is known for these TCRs. The sequenced sample consisted of blood. Receptors originate from a girl aged 2 to 10 with multiple sclerosis.

This clonotype was observed a few times. The J gene is TRBJ2-5, the V gene TRBV5-1; D gene uncertain. V was trimmed by 2 bases and J by 4 bases, leaving 9 bases between them. The CDR3 extends over 13 amino acids. The germline V gene encodes CDR1 SGHRS and CDR2 YFSETQ. This CDR3 reads CASSFSWGETQYF. The CDR3, as DNA: TGCGCCAGCAGCTTTAGCTGGGGAGAGACCCAGTACTTC.

This chain joins TRBV6-1 and TRBJ1-5; 8 bases fit TRBD1. CDR1 is MNHNS and CDR2 is SASEGT in the germline V gene. This CDR3 spans 15 amino acids. V shed 6 bases, J shed 8 bases, and the junction held 12 bases outside the gene matches. CDR3 in amino acids: CASSWTGSPLKPQHF. CDR3 nucleotide sequence: TGTGCCAGCAGCTGGACAGGGTCCCCCTTGAAGCCCCAGCATTTT.

The chain carries TRBV11-2 and TRBJ2-3; D may correspond to TRBD1 or TRBD2 (5 bases each). Germline CDR1 and CDR2: SGHAT and FQNNGV. V was clipped by 3 bases and J by 6 bases, with 19 bases between them. The CDR3 spans 16 residues. The CDR3 reads CASSFGALGETDTQYF. The CDR3 DNA reads as TGTGCCAGCAGCTTTGGAGCTTTGGGGGAGACGGATACGCAGTATTTT.

This clonotype was seen more than once but under ten times. Germline is not matched at one junction end, which may reflect a read error. This sequence joins TRBV20-1 and TRBJ2-7; 9 nucleotides match TRBD2. The germline V gene has CDR1 DFQATT and CDR2 SNEGSKA (reference sequence). The CDR3 is made up of 16 amino acids. The CDR3 here is CSARPISGRPSYEQYF. In DNA, the CDR3 is TGCAGTGCTAGACCTATTAGCGGGAGACCCTCCTACGAGCAGTATTTC.

This clonotype was observed a handful of times. The chain is built from TRBV15 and TRBJ2-3; 7 bases agree with TRBD2. V trimming: 3 bases; J trimming: 2 bases; junction bases outside the gene matches: 14. The germline gives CDR1 LNHNV, CDR2 YYDKDF (reference sequence). CDR3 length equals 18 residues. The CDR3 DNA is TGTGCCACCAGCAGCCAAAACGGGGGGACGCTCCTCACAGATACGCAGTATTTT. It translates to CATSSQNGGTLLTDTQYF.

This clonotype has only a few counts. The rearrangement uses TRBV12-3 or TRBV12-4 and TRBJ2-4, with 9 bases lining up with TRBD1. J lost 9 bases, V lost 8 bases, and 11 bases had no gene match. This CDR3 is 14 amino acids long. The CDR3 reads CASQQGAPLGIQYF. The DNA for the CDR3 is TGTGCCAGCCAACAGGGGGCGCCCCTAGGCATTCAGTACTTC.

The chain uses TRBV15 and TRBJ2-7, with D perhaps TRBD2 (7 bases). Germline V gene data show CDR1 as LNHNV and CDR2 as YYDKDF (reference sequence). CDR3 length equals 14 residues. The ends were cut back, 4 bases at V and 6 bases at J, with 16 bases in the middle. This CDR3 reads CATSKRGGVSEQYF. The CDR3 DNA reads TGTGCCACCAGCAAGCGAGGGGGGGTGTCCGAGCAGTACTTC.

The rearrangement uses TRBV4-2 and TRBJ1-2, with 7 positions matching TRBD1. Per the germline V gene, CDR1 is LGHNA and CDR2 is YNFKEQ. The CDR3 totals 16 residues. The trim removed 1 base at V and 6 bases at J, leaving 11 bases unmatched. The CDR3 sequence is CASSQGQGSLVDGYTF. In nucleotides, the CDR3 is TGTGCCAGCAGCCAAGGACAGGGTTCCCTCGTCGATGGCTACACCTTC.

This clonotype was recorded a few times. This sequence joins TRBV28 and TRBJ2-5, with D maybe TRBD1 (5 bases). Germline CDR1 is MDHEN and CDR2 is SYDVKM. This CDR3 contains 13 residues. The V gene lost 6 bases and the J gene lost 3 bases, with 11 bases spanning the gap. The CDR3 spells CASSLGHEETQYF. The DNA of the CDR3 is TGTGCCAGCAGCCTTGGACATGAAGAGACCCAGTACTTC.

The chain carries TRBV6-2 or TRBV6-3 and TRBJ2-7; no clear D. Germline CDR1 and CDR2: MNHEY and SVGEGT. Trimming took off 7 bases at V and 4 bases at J, with 14 bases between the two ends. This CDR3 is built from 13 residues. CDR3 residues: CASTGPDVYEQYF. The CDR3 DNA reads TGTGCCAGCACCGGCCCCGATGTATACGAGCAGTACTTC.

V gene TRBV7-9 combines with J gene TRBJ2-1; D is unresolved. This CDR3 is 17 amino acids long. Trimming removed 0 bases at V and 0 bases at J, with 12 bases between. Germline lookup yields CDR1 SEHNR and CDR2 FQNEAQ (reference sequence). In nucleotides, the CDR3 is TGTGCCAGCAGCTTAGCGGCGGCGGCAAGCTCCTACAATGAGCAGTTCTTC. Its protein product is CASSLAAAASSYNEQFF.

The table lists this clonotype with many counts. The V call is TRBV11-2, the J call TRBJ2-3; D is unclear. Germline V lookup: CDR1 SGHAT, CDR2 FQNNGV. This CDR3 comprises 12 residues. Trimming cost V 0 bases and J 3 bases, with 1 base left between them. Here the CDR3 reads CASSLETDTQYF. CDR3 DNA: TGTGCCAGCAGCTTAGAGACAGATACGCAGTATTTT.

J is TRBJ1-1 and V is TRBV18, with D possibly matching TRBD1 (5 bases). V was shortened by 3 bases and J by 2 bases, with 13 bases between the two germline ends. The CDR3 spans 15 residues. Germline-derived CDR1 and CDR2 are KGHSH and LQKENI. The DNA of the CDR3 is TGTGCCAGCTCACCGCGACAGACCGATAACACTGAAGCTTTCTTT. This translates into CASSPRQTDNTEAFF. Drawing the rest from reference TRBV18 and TRBJ1-1, the complete variable domain is NAGVMQNPRHLVRRRGQEARLRCSPMKGHSHVYWYRQLPEEGLKFMVYLQKENIIDESGMPKERFSAEFPKEGPSILRIQQVVRGDSAAYFCASSPRQTDNTEAFFGQGTRLTVV.

This clonotype was picked up a small number of times. The genes are TRBV7-6 and TRBJ2-7; 8 nucleotides agree with TRBD1. J gave up 6 bases and V 1 base, and 8 bases lay outside the gene matches. Germline assignment: CDR1 SGHVS and CDR2 FNYEAQ. CDR3 size: 15 residues. Here the CDR3 DNA reads TGTGCCAGCAGCTTAGTTGGGGCCACAGGGGGCGAGCAGTACTTC. Its translation is CASSLVGATGGEQYF.

This clonotype was counted between two and nine times. The chain employs TRBV6-2 or TRBV6-3 and TRBJ2-1, with 12 bases fitting TRBD2. The CDR3 covers 19 residues. Trimming removed 5 bases from V and 0 bases from J; junction bases left unmatched: 11. CDR1 and CDR2 from the germline V gene are MNHEY and SVGEGT. This chain's CDR3 is CASSRPRTSGVTSYNEQFF. The CDR3 bases are TGTGCCAGCAGTCGCCCCCGGACTAGCGGGGTGACCTCCTACAATGAGCAGTTCTTC.

The chain carries TRBV29-1 and TRBJ2-5, with a possible D match to TRBD1 (6 bases). Trimming stripped 0 bases from V and 9 bases from J, with 17 bases between. Germline V gives CDR1 SQVTM, CDR2 ANQGSEA. The CDR3 is 14 residues long. This CDR3 is CSVEDYRAAPAQYF. The CDR3 bases are TGCAGCGTTGAAGATTACAGGGCCGCTCCGGCCCAGTACTTC.

This clonotype appeared a few times. The chain is built from TRBV7-2 and TRBJ1-2; TRBD1 is a possible D gene (6 bases). CDR3 size: 14 residues. V was pared by 5 bases and J by 3 bases, with 13 bases between. CDR1 and CDR2 (germline): SGHTA, FQGNSA. CDR3 residues: CASSHPNRDYGYTF. For the CDR3, the DNA is TGTGCCAGCAGCCACCCGAACAGGGACTATGGCTACACCTTC.

The V call is TRBV28, the J call TRBJ2-6; 10 positions match TRBD1. Germline V gene sequence: CDR1 MDHEN, CDR2 SYDVKM. This CDR3 is built from 18 residues. With 3 bases clipped from V and 0 bases from J, the junction kept 5 bases outside the gene matches. The CDR3 spells CASSFRQGASSGANVLTF. In DNA, the CDR3 is TGTGCCAGCAGTTTCAGACAGGGGGCTAGCTCTGGGGCCAACGTCCTGACTTTC.

CDR3 protein: CASTLGGVGEQETQYF. Here the CDR3 DNA reads TGTGCCAGCACCTTGGGGGGGGTCGGGGAGCAAGAGACCCAGTACTTC. The rearrangement links TRBV7-8 to TRBJ2-5; 7 bases line up with TRBD2. The V and J ends lost 7 bases and 2 bases, in that order; junction bases with no gene match: 13. Germline assignment: CDR1 SGHVS and CDR2 FQNEAQ. This CDR3 comprises 16 residues.

This clonotype has a count of ten or more. The chain combines TRBV12-3 or TRBV12-4 with TRBJ2-3; D ambiguous. Trimming left V 2 bases short and J 5 bases short, with 26 bases between. The CDR3 is made up of 19 amino acids. CDR3 DNA: TGTGCCAGCAGTTTACAGCCTGGTGGAATGGGCCCCATGGGAGATACGCAGTATTTT. It encodes CASSLQPGGMGPMGDTQYF.

The genes are TRBV15 and TRBJ2-7; D may match TRBD1 or TRBD2 (5 bases each). The tail of the sequence fits TRBJ2-5 better, so the J call may be wrong. The CDR3 runs 12 residues. The germline V gene has CDR1 LNHNV and CDR2 YYDKDF (reference sequence). As DNA, the CDR3 is TGTGCCACCACTAGCCAGGGTGAGACCCAGTACTTC. Its protein product is CATTSQGETQYF.

V and J are TRBV27 and TRBJ1-1, with D unresolved. Germline V gives CDR1 MNHEY, CDR2 SMNVEV (reference sequence). V lost 5 bases and J 4 bases, leaving 14 bases between the germline ends. This CDR3 comprises 14 residues. The CDR3 nucleotides are TGTGCCAGCAGTAATAGAGGAGTGGGCACTGAAGCTTTCTTT. Translating it yields CASSNRGVGTEAFF.

The chain combines TRBV3-1 with TRBJ2-7; no firm D call. In germline, CDR1 is LGHDT, CDR2 YNNKEL (reference sequence). Trimming stripped 1 base from V and 6 bases from J, with 10 bases between. This CDR3 contains 13 residues. CDR3 nucleotides: TGTGCCAGCAGCCAAGTCCAAGGGATCGAGCAGTACTTC. This encodes CASSQVQGIEQYF.

Concerning this clonotype: A much larger clone is a single base away; this may be a read error. This chain connects TRBV7-9 to TRBJ2-7; tentatively, D is TRBD2 (6 bases). From germline, CDR1 is SEHNR and CDR2 FQNEAQ (reference sequence). V dropped 0 bases and J dropped 5 bases, with 11 bases sitting between them. This CDR3 is 14 amino acids long. CDR3 coding DNA: TGTGCCAGCAGCTTAGCGGGGGGTACCAACGAGCAGTACTTC. It is translated as CASSLAGGTNEQYF.

This clonotype was recorded only once. V usage is TRBV5-1 and J usage is TRBJ2-3; D is possibly TRBD1 or TRBD2 (5 bases each). Between the trimmed V and J ends, which lost 0 bases and 6 bases, there was a span of 14 bases. Germline CDR1 SGHRS, CDR2 YFSETQ. This CDR3 is 15 amino acids long. CDR3 region: CASSLARGASDTQYF. The CDR3, as DNA: TGCGCCAGCAGCTTGGCTAGAGGGGCATCGGATACGCAGTATTTT.